This TCR beta chain stems from a study of blood T cell repertoires in COVID-19. Across the whole study: Cohort 3 recovered donors had two negative PCRs, clearance, or symptom resolution. Acute and convalescent COVID-19 specimens originated in the United States, Italy and Spain.

Per the original data handling: Scientists estimated how many nucleated cells there were by amplifying reference gene primers. TCRdb keeps only in-frame clones here, not all; method: immunoSEQ multiplex PCR. The V and J calls and clone size were taken over from that table, and D and trimming were inferred from the DNA. The sample has about 170,000 clones; around 79% are singletons. Per the germline V gene, CDR1 is ENHRY and CDR2 is SYGVKD. The CDR3 is made up of 13 amino acids. Between the trimmed V and J ends, which lost 8 bases and 9 bases, there was a span of 17 bases. Enrollees, about 18 to 90 years old, lived in 25 or so US areas.

The TCR sequence derives from a woman in her seventies in a cohort exposed to, infected with or recovered from COVID-19 (not recorded which). The chain combines TRBV10-3 with TRBJ1-5, with D maybe TRBD1 (6 bases). Sequenced material: PBMCs or T cells enriched from blood (not recorded which). Here the CDR3 reads CAIAQGMERPQHF. The CDR3 nucleotides are TGTGCCATCGCCCAGGGGATGGAGCGGCCCCAGCATTTT.